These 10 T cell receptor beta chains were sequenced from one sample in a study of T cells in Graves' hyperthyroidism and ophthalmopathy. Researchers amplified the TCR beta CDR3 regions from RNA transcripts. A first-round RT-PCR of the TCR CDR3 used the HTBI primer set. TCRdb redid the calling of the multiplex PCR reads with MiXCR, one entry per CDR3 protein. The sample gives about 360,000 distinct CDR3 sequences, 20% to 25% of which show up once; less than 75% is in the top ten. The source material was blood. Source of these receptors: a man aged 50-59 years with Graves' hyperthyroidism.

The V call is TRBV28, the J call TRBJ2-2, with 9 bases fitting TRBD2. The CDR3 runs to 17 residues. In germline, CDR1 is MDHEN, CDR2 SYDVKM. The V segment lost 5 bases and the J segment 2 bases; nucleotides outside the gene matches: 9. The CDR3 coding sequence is TGTGCCAGCAGTCGGCCAGGGACTAGCAGAAACACCGGGGAGCTGTTTTTT. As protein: CASSRPGTSRNTGELFF.

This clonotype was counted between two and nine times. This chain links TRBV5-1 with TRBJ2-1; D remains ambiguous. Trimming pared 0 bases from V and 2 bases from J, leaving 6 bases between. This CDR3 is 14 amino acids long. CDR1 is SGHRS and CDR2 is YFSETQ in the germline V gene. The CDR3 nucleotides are TGCGCCAGCAGCTTGGCTGGCACCTACAATGAGCAGTTCTTC. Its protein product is CASSLAGTYNEQFF.

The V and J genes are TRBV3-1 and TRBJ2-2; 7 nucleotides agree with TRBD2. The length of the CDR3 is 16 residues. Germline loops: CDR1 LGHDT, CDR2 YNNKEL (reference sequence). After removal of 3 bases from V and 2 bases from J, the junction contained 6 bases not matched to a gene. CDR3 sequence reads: CASSHRAGFNTGELFF. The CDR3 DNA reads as TGTGCCAGCAGCCACAGAGCGGGATTCAACACCGGGGAGCTGTTTTTT.

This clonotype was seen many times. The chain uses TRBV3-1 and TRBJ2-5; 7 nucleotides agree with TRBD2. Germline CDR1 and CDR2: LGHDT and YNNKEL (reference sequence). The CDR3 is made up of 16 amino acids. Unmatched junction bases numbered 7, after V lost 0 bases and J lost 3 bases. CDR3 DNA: TGTGCCAGCAGCCAAGACGGCGCGGGAGTTAAAGAGACCCAGTACTTC. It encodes CASSQDGAGVKETQYF.

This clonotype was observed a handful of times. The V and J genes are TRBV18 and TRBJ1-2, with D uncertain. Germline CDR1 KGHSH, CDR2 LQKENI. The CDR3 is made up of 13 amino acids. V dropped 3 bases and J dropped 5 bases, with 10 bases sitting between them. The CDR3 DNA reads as TGTGCCAGCTCACCCCCAGGACGGTATGGCTACACCTTC. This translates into CASSPPGRYGYTF.

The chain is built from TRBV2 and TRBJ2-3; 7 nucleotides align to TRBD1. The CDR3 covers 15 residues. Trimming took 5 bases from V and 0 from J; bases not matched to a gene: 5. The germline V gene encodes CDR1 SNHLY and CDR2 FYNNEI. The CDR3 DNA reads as TGTGCCAGCAGTTACTCGGACAGGAGCACAGATACGCAGTATTTT. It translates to CASSYSDRSTDTQYF.

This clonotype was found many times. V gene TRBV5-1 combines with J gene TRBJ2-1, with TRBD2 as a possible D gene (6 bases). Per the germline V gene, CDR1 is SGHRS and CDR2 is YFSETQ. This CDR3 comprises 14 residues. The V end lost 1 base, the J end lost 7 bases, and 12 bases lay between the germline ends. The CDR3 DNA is TGCGCCAGCAGCTTGACAGCCGGACTAAATGAGCAGTTCTTC. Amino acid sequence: CASSLTAGLNEQFF.

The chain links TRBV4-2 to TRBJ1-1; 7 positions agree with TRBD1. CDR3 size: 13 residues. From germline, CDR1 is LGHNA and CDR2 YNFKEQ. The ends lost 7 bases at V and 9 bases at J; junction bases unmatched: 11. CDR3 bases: TGTGCCAGCAAGCTCTCAGGGGGTGACCAAGCTTTCTTT. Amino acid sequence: CASKLSGGDQAFF.

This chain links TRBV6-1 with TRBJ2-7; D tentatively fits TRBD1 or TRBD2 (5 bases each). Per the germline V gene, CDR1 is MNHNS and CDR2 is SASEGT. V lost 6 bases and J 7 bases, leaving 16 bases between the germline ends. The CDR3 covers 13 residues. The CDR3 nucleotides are TGTGCCAGCAGCGGGACCTCCGGGTTTGAGCAGTACTTC. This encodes CASSGTSGFEQYF.

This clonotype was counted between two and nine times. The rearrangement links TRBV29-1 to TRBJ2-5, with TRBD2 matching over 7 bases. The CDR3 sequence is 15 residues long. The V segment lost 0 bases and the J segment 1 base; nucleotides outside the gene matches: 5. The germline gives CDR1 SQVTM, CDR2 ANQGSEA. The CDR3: CSVEDRDYFQETQYF. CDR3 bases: TGCAGCGTTGAAGATCGGGACTATTTCCAAGAGACCCAGTACTTC.